This TCR beta chain stems from a study of blood T cell repertoires in COVID-19. About the study: The origin of the acute and convalescent COVID-19 samples was the United States, Italy and Spain.

In the study's own analysis: Using reference gene primer amplification, nucleated cell counts were estimated. Using immunoSEQ multiplex PCR, the repertoire was profiled, and TCRdb retains in-frame clones only, with some absent. Clone size and the V and J calls come from that table; the DNA yielded D and trimming. The table shows approximately 180,000 clones, with over 75% occurring only once. The CDR3 spans 17 residues. Trimming cost V 2 bases and J 6 bases; bases outside gene matches: 8. Germline CDR1 LGHDT, CDR2 YNNKEL (reference sequence). The V gene is TRBV3-1 (or the pseudogene TRBV3-2), the J gene TRBJ2-3; 13 bases are shared with TRBD2. The sequencing input was peripheral blood. The clonotype originates from a woman older than 75 with acute or convalescent COVID-19. The CDR3 DNA is TGTGCCAGCAGCCAATTGGGACTAGCGGGGACCGGGGATACGCAGTATTTT. This encodes CASSQLGLAGTGDTQYF.